This paragraph reports one T cell receptor beta chain. Method: immunoSEQ multiplex PCR; TCRdb's copy keeps in-frame clones and lacks some. Altogether approximately 32,000 clones are present, 85% to 95% being singletons, with the ten largest covering approximately 0.41%. The data were taken from a study of T cell changes during pregnancy in multiple sclerosis. This CDR3 contains 15 residues. V was clipped by 6 bases and J by 6 bases; unmatched bases: 8. The germline gives CDR1 MNHEY, CDR2 SVGAGI. This clonotype was sampled from a female donor with multiple sclerosis, enrolled in a pregnancy study. This specimen consisted of CD4+ T cells from peripheral blood mononuclear cells, obtained in the second trimester of pregnancy. V usage is TRBV6-5 and J usage is TRBJ2-1; 10 positions agree with TRBD2. CDR3 nucleotide sequence: TGTGCCAGCAGCCTCGAACTAGCGGGACCCAATGAGCAGTTCTTC. It encodes CASSLELAGPNEQFF.